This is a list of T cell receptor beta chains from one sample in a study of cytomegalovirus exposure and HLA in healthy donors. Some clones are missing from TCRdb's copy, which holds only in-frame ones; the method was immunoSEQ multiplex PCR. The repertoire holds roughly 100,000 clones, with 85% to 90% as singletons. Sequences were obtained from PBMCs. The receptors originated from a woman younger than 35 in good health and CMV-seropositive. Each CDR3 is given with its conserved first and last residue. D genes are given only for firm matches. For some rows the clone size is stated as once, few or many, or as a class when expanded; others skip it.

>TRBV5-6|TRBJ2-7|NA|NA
CASSLFGPQTYEQYF
TGTGCCAGCAGCTTGTTTGGGCCCCAAACCTACGAGCAGTACTTC
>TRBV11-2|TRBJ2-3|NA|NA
CASSLEGAADTQYF
TGTGCCAGCAGCTTGGAAGGGGCGGCAGATACGCAGTATTTT
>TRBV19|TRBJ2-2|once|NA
CASKGFAGELFF
TGTGCCAGTAAGGGGTTCGCCGGGGAGCTGTTTTTT
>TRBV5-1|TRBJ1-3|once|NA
CASSLAGLGNTIYF
TGCGCCAGCAGCTTGGCCGGACTCGGAAACACCATATATTTT
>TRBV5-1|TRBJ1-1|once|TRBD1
CASSLTGMNTEAFF
TGCGCCAGCAGTCTGACAGGGATGAACACTGAAGCTTTCTTT
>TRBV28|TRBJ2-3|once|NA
CASTSGEPDTQYF
TGTGCCAGCACCTCGGGGGAACCAGATACGCAGTATTTT
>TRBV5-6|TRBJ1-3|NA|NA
CASSLVPSSGNTIYF
TGTGCCAGCAGCTTGGTCCCATCCTCTGGAAACACCATATATTTT
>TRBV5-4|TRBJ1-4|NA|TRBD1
CASSLAAGGEKLFF
TGTGCCAGCAGCTTGGCCGCAGGGGGTGAAAAACTGTTTTTT
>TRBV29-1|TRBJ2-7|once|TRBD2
CSGGTRLSNEQYF
TGCAGCGGGGGGACTAGACTCAGCAACGAGCAGTACTTC
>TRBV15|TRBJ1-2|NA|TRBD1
CATSTIMTGGKGYTF
TGTGCCACCAGCACCATAATGACAGGGGGGAAGGGCTACACCTTC
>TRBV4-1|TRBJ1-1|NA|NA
CASSQLGTLNTEAFF
TGCGCCAGCAGCCAACTCGGGACTCTAAACACTGAAGCTTTCTTT
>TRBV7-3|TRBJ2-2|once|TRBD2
CASSSGLANTGELFF
TGTGCCAGCAGCTCGGGACTAGCGAACACCGGGGAGCTGTTTTTT
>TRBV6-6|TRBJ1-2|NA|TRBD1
CASSYSPTGKDGYTF
TGTGCCAGCAGTTACTCCCCGACAGGGAAGGATGGCTACACCTTC
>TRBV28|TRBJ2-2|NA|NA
CASRDNRGGTGELFF
TGTGCCAGCAGGGACAACAGGGGAGGCACCGGGGAGCTGTTTTTT
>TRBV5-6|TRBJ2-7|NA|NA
CASSLRAVAYEQYF
TGTGCCAGCAGCTTGCGCGCGGTGGCCTACGAGCAGTACTTC
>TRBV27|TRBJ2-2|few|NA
CASRLGVGELFF
TGTGCCAGCAGACTAGGCGTGGGGGAGCTGTTTTTT
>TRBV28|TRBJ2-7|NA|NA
CASSPAYEQYF
TGTGCCAGCAGTCCTGCGTACGAGCAGTACTTC
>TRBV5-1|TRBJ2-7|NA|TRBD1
CATMGQGKEQYF
TGCGCCACCATGGGACAGGGGAAGGAGCAGTACTTC
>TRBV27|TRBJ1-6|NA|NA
CASSLWGGSLDSSPLHF
TGTGCCAGCAGTTTATGGGGAGGGTCTCTCGATAGTTCACCCCTCCACTTT
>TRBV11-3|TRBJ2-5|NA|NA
CASSLGASPQETQYF
TGTGCCAGCAGCTTAGGGGCATCCCCACAAGAGACCCAGTACTTC
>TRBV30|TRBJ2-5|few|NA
CAWGNSLLQETQYF
TGTGCCTGGGGAAACAGCCTCTTACAAGAGACCCAGTACTTC
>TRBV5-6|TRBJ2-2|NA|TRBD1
CASSRDRVDTGELFF
TGTGCCAGCAGCCGGGACAGGGTGGACACCGGGGAGCTGTTTTTT
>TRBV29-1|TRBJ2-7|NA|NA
CSVEDLSYEQYF
TGCAGCGTTGAAGATCTGAGCTACGAGCAGTACTTC
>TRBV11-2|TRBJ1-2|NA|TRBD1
CASSQDREHGGYTF
TGTGCCAGCAGTCAGGACAGGGAGCACGGCGGCTACACCTTC
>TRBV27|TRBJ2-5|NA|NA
CASGRRGNQETQYF
TGTGCCAGCGGTCGCCGGGGGAACCAAGAGACCCAGTACTTC
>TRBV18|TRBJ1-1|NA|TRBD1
CASSLGQGAQYTEAFF
TGTGCCAGCTCACTAGGACAGGGGGCTCAGTATACTGAAGCTTTCTTT
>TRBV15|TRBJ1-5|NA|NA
CATSLGRGGSQHF
TGTGCCACCAGCCTTGGGAGGGGGGGGTCCCAGCATTTT
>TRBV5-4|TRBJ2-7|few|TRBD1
CASSRVSSGQGAREQYF
TGTGCCAGCAGCCGGGTTAGTTCTGGACAGGGGGCTCGGGAGCAGTACTTC
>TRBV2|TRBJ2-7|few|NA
CASTLSYEQYF
TGTGCCAGCACACTGAGCTACGAGCAGTACTTC
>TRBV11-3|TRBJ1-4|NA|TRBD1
CASSPPSAGTDEKLFF
TGTGCCAGCAGCCCCCCTTCTGCCGGGACAGATGAAAAACTGTTTTTT
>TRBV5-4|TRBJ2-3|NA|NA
CASSPVGTDTQYF
TGTGCCAGCAGCCCTGTAGGCACAGATACGCAGTATTTT
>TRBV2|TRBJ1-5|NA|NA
CASSEYLGGNQPQHF
TGTGCCAGCAGTGAATATCTGGGAGGCAATCAGCCCCAGCATTTT
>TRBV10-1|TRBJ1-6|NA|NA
CASSESVRAPLHF
TGCGCCAGCAGTGAAAGCGTCCGGGCACCCCTCCACTTT
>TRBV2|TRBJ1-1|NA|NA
CASSEALQVLNTEAFF
TGTGCCAGCAGTGAAGCGCTTCAGGTGTTGAACACTGAAGCTTTCTTT
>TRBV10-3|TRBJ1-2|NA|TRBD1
CAISGGTGAGGYTF
TGTGCCATCAGTGGTGGAACAGGGGCGGGTGGCTACACCTTC
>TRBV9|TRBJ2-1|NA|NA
CASSSGKGEQFF
TGTGCCAGCAGCTCGGGAAAAGGTGAGCAGTTCTTC
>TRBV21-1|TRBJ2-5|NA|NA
CASPNLQGAREETQYF
TGTGCCAGCCCCAACCTTCAGGGGGCGCGTGAGGAGACCCAGTACTTC
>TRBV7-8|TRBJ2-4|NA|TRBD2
CASSLVRSAGGPNIQYF
TGTGCCAGCAGCTTAGTTCGGTCGGCGGGGGGGCCGAACATTCAGTACTTC
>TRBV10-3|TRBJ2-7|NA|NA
CAIGTTPYEQYF
TGTGCCATCGGGACAACCCCCTACGAGCAGTACTTC
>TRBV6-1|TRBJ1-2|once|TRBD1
CASSSNRGEKGYTF
TGTGCCAGCAGCTCCAACAGGGGGGAAAAGGGCTACACCTTC
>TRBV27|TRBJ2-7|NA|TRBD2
CASSLIAGLSYEQYF
TGTGCCAGCAGTTTAATAGCGGGGCTTTCCTACGAGCAGTACTTC
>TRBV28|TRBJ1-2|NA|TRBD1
CASRYPGTGFLNYGYTF
TGTGCCAGCAGGTACCCCGGGACAGGGTTCCTTAACTATGGCTACACCTTC
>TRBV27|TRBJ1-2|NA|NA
CASSLSGANYGYTF
TGTGCCAGCAGTTTATCCGGAGCTAACTATGGCTACACCTTC